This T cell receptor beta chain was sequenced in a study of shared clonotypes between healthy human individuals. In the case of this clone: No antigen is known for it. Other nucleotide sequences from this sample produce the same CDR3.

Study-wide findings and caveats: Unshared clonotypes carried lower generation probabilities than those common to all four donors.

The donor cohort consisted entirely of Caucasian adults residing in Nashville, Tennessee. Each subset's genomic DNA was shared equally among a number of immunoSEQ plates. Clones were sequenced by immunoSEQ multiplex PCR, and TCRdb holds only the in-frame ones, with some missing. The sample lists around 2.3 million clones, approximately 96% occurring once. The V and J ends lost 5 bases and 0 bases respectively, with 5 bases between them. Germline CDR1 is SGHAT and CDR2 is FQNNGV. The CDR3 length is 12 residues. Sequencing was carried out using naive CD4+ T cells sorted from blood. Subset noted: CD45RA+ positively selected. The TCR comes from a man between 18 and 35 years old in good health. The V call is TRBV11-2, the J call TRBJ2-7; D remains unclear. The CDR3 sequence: CASSPSSYEQYF. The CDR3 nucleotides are TGTGCCAGCAGCCCATCCTCCTACGAGCAGTACTTC.